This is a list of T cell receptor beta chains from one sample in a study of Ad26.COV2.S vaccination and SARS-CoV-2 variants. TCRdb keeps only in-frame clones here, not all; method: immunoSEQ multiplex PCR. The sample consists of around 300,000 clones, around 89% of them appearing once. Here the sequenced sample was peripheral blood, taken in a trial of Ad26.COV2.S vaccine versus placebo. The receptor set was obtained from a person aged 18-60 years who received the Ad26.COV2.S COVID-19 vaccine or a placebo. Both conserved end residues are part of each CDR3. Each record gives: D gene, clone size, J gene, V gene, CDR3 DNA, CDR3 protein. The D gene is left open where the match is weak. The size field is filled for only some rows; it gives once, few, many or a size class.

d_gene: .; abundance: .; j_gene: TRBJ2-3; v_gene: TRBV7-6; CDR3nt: TGTGCCAGCAGCTTGGGGGGGGCAGGTACGCAGTATTTT; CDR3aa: CASSLGGAGTQYF
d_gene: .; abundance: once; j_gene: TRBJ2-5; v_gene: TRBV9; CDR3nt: TGTGCCAGCAGCGTCTCGGGGGCGCGAGAGACCCAGTACTTC; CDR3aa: CASSVSGARETQYF
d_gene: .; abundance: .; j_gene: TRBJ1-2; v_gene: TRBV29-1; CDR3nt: TGCAGCGTTGAAGGGGACACCAACTATGGCTACACCTTC; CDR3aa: CSVEGDTNYGYTF
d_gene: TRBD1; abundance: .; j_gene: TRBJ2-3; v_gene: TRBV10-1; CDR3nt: TGCGCCACCAAAGCAGGACAGGAGATTGCAGATACGCAGTATTTT; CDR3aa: CATKAGQEIADTQYF
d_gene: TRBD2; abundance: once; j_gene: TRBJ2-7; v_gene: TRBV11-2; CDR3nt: TGTGCCAGCAGCTTAGTGGGACGTCCTAGCGGAGGGCCCTACGAGCAGTACTTC; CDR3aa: CASSLVGRPSGGPYEQYF
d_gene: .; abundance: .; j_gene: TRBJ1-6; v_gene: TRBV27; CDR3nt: TGTGCCAGCAGTTTTGATAGCGGGGGTGGTTCACCCCTCCACTTT; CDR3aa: CASSFDSGGGSPLHF
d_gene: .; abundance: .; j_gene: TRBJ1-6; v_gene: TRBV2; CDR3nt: TGTGCCAGCAGTCGACAGGATCTGCTTTCACCCCTCCACTTT; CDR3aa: CASSRQDLLSPLHF
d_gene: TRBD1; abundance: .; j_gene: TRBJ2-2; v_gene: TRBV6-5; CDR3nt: TGTGCCACCACGGACAGGGGGCAAAACGGGGAGCTGTTTTTT; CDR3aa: CATTDRGQNGELFF
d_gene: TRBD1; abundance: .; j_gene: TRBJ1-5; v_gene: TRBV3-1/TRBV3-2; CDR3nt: TGTGCCAGCAGCCAAGCAGGGGGCGGTCAGCCCCAGCATTTT; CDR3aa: CASSQAGGGQPQHF
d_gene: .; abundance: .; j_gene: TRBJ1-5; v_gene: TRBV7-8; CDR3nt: TGTGCCAGCAGCTTGGGTGGCCAGCCCCAGCATTTT; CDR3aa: CASSLGGQPQHF
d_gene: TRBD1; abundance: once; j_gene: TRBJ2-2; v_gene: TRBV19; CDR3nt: TGTGCCAGTAGTATAGGGACAGGGCGATACACCGGGGAGCTGTTTTTT; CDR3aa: CASSIGTGRYTGELFF
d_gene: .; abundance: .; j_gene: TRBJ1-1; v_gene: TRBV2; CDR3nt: TGTGCCAGCGGGGGAAGGACCGAGAACACTGAAGCTTTCTTT; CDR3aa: CASGGRTENTEAFF
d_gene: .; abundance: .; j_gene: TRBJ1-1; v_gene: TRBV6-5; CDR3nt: TGTGCCAGCACATCCTCCACTGAAGCTTTCTTT; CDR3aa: CASTSSTEAFF
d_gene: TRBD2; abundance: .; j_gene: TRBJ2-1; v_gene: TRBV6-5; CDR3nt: TGTGCCAGTCGACTAGCGGGAAAGGCTGAGCAGTTCTTC; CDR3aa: CASRLAGKAEQFF
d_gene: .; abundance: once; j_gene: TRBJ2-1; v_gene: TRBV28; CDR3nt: TGTGCCAGCAGTTCTAGCACGCCTGAGCAGTTCTTC; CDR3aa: CASSSSTPEQFF
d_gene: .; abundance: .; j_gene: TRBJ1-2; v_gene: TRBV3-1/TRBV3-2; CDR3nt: TGTGCCAGCAGCCGCACAGGGAGCGGCTACACCTTC; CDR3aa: CASSRTGSGYTF
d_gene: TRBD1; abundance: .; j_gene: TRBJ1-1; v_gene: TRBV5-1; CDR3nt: TGCGCCAGCAGCTACTACAGGGGGCGCAGCGCTGAAGCTTTCTTT; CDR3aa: CASSYYRGRSAEAFF
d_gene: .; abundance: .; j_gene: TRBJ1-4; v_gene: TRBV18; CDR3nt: TGTGCCAGCTCACCCCTAGGTGCAACTAATGAAAAACTGTTTTTT; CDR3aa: CASSPLGATNEKLFF
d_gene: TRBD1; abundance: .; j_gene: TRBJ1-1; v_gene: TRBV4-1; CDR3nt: TGCGCCAGCAGACCGGGACAGAAAGCGACTGAAGCTTTCTTT; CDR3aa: CASRPGQKATEAFF
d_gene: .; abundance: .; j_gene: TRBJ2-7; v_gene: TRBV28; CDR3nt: TGTGCCAGCAGTTGGACACAGGGCTACGAGCAGTACTTC; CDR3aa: CASSWTQGYEQYF
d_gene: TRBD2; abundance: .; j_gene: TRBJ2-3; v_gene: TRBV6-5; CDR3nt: TGTGCCAGCAGCCCGGGACTATCAGATACGCAGTATTTT; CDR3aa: CASSPGLSDTQYF
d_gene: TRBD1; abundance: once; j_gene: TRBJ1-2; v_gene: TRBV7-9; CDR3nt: TGTGCCAGCAGCAACGACAGGGGCTATGGCTACACCTTC; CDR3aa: CASSNDRGYGYTF
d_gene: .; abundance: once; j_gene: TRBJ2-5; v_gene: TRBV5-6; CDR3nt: TGTGCCAGCAGGATGGGGGCGGACGAGACCCAGTACTTC; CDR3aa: CASRMGADETQYF
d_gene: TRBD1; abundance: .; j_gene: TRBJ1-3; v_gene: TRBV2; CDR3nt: TGTGCCATCCCGACAGGGGTAAACACCATATATTTT; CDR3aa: CAIPTGVNTIYF
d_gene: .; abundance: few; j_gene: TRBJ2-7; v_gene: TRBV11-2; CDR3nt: TGTGCCAGCAGCTTGCAGAGTTCTTACGAGCAGTACTTC; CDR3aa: CASSLQSSYEQYF
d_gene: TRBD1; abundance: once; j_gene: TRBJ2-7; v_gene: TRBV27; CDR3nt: TGTGCCAGCAAGACAGGGGGAACCACCTTCTACGAGCAGTACTTC; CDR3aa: CASKTGGTTFYEQYF
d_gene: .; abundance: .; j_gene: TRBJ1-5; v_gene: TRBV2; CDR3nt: TGTGCCAGCAAGAAACAGGGTAGAGGGAATCAGCCCCAGCATTTT; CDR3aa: CASKKQGRGNQPQHF
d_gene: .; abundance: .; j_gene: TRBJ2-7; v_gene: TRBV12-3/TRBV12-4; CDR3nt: TGTGCCAGCAGTTTCCGTGACTACGAGCAGTACTTC; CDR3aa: CASSFRDYEQYF
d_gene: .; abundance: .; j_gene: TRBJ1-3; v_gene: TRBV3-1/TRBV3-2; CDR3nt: TGTGCCAGCAGCCAAGATCGGGGAGCTGGAAACACCATATATTTT; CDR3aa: CASSQDRGAGNTIYF
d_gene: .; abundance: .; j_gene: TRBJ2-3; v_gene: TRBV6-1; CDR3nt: TGTGCCAGCAGTGAACACGAGCCCTCCACAGATACGCAGTATTTT; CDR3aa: CASSEHEPSTDTQYF
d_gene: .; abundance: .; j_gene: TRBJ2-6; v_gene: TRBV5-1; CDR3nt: TGCGCCAGCAGCTTGGCCCCGGGCTCTGGGGCCAACGTCCTGACTTTC; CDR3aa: CASSLAPGSGANVLTF
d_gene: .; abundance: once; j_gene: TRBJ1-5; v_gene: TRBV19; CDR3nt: TGTGCCAGTAGTACGGTTCATCAGCCCCAGCATTTT; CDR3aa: CASSTVHQPQHF
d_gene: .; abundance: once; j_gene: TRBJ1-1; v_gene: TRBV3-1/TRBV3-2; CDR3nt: TGTGCCAGCAGCCGGGAGGGATCGGGGGACACTGAAGCTTTCTTT; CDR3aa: CASSREGSGDTEAFF
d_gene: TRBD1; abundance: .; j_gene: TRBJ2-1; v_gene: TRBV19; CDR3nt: TGTGCCAGTAGTATAGCCCTGACAGGGTGGGATGAGCAGTTCTTC; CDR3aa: CASSIALTGWDEQFF
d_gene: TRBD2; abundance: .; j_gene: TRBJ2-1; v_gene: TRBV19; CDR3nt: TGTGCCAGTAGTTCCGGGACACTAGCGGGCCCCTCCTACAATGAGCAGTTCTTC; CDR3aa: CASSSGTLAGPSYNEQFF
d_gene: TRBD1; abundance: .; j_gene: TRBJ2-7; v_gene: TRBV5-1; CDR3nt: TGCGCCAGCAGCTTGGGAGACAGGGTATACAACGAGCAGTACTTC; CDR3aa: CASSLGDRVYNEQYF
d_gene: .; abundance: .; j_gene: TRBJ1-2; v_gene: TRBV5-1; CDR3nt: TGCGCCAGCAGCGCGGACGGATTCTATGGCTACACCTTC; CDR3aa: CASSADGFYGYTF
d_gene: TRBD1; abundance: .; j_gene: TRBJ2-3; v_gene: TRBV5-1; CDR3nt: TGCGCCAGCAGCTTGGGATTACAGGGGGCAGGCACAGATACGCAGTATTTT; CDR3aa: CASSLGLQGAGTDTQYF
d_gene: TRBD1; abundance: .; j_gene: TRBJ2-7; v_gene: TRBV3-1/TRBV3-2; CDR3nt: TGTGCCAGCAGCAACCGGGACAGGGGTCGAAACGAGCAGTACTTC; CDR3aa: CASSNRDRGRNEQYF
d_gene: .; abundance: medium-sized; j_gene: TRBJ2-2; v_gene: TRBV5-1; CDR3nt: TGCGCCAGCAGCCCCGGGGGCCAAGTCCTGAACACCGGGGAGCTGTTTTTT; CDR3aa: CASSPGGQVLNTGELFF
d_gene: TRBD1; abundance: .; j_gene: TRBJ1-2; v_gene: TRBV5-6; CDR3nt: TGTGCCAGCAGCTCGGGACAGGGGATGATCTATGGCTACACCTTC; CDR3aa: CASSSGQGMIYGYTF
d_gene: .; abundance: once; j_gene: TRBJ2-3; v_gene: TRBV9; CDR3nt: TGTGCCAGCAGCGACGGCCCGGACCAGTATTTT; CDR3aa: CASSDGPDQYF
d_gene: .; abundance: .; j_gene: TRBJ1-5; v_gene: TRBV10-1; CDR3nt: TGCGCCAGCAGTGCGTCAGGGAATCAGCCCCAGCATTTT; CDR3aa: CASSASGNQPQHF
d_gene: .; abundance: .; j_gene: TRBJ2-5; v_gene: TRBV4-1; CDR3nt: TGCGCCAGCAGCCAAGACATGGCGGGGCAAGAGACCCAGTACTTC; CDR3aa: CASSQDMAGQETQYF
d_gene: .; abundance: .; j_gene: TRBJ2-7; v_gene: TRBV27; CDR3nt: TGTGCCAGCAGTTTATCATGGGGGTACTCCTACGAGCAGTACTTC; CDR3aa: CASSLSWGYSYEQYF
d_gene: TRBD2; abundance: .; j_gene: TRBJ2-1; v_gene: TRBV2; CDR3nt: TGTGCCAGCAGTGAAATTCCAGCGGGAGGAGACTACAATGAGCAGTTCTTC; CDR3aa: CASSEIPAGGDYNEQFF
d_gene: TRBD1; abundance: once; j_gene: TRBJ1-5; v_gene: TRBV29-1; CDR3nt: TGCAGCGTTGCTACAGGGGGCGCGGGTCAGCCCCAGCATTTT; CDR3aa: CSVATGGAGQPQHF
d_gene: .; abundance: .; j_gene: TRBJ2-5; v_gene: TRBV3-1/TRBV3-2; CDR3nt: TGTGCCAGCAGCCGAAGCCCGTCAGAGACCCAGTACTTC; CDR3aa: CASSRSPSETQYF
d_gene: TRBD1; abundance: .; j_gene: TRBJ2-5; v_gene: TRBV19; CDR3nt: TGTGCCAGTAGTATACCTGGACAGGGAAAAGAGACCCAGTACTTC; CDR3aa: CASSIPGQGKETQYF
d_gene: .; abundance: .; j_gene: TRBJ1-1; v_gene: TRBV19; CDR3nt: TGTGCCAGTAGTGACCAGGGGATCACTGAAGCTTTCTTT; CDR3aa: CASSDQGITEAFF
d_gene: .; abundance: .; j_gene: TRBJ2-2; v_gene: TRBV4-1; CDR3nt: TGCGCCAGCAGCCAAGTGCCAGGGAACACCGGGGAGCTGTTTTTT; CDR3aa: CASSQVPGNTGELFF
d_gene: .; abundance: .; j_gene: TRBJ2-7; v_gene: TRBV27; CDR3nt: TGTGCCAGCAGCCCCTCAGGGAACGGCTACGAGCAGTACTTC; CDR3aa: CASSPSGNGYEQYF
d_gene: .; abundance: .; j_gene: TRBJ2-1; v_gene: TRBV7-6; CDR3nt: TGTGCCAGCAGCTCGGACAGAAGCTCCTACAATGAGCAGTTCTTC; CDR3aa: CASSSDRSSYNEQFF
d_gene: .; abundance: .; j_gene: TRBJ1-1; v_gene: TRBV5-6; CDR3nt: TGTGCCAGCAGCTCCAGGGCCACTGAAGCTTTCTTT; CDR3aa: CASSSRATEAFF
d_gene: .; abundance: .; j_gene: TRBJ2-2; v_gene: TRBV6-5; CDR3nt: TGTGCCAGCGACAGTTACGGGGAGCTGTTTTTT; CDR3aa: CASDSYGELFF
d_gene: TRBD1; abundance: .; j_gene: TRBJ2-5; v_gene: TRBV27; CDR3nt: TGTGCCAGCAGTGCCGGGACAGGGAGCGAGACCCAGTACTTC; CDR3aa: CASSAGTGSETQYF
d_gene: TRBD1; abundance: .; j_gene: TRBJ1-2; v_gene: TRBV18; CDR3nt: TGTGCCAGCTCACCCCTCGAGACAGGGGGAGACTATGGCTACACCTTC; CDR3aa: CASSPLETGGDYGYTF